The rows below give T cell receptor beta chains drawn from one sample of a study of identical twins. TCRdb analysed the 5' RACE reads with MiXCR anew, one entry per CDR3 protein. The sample includes some 1,700,000 distinct CDR3 sequences, roughly a third seen only once; the top ten take 0.25% to 0.3%. Sequenced sample: cord blood. These receptors all come from a newborn girl in good health. CDR3s include the opening cysteine and the closing phenylalanine or tryptophan. Each record gives: J gene, V gene, clone size, D gene, CDR3 DNA, CDR3 protein. D genes are given only for firm matches. Size is omitted from some rows. Given values are once, few, many or a class for expanded clones.

j_gene: TRBJ2-5
v_gene: TRBV21-1
abundance: many
d_gene: NA
CDR3nt: TGTGCCAGCAGCAATGAGGAAGGACCGATGATTAGAGAGACCCAGTACTTC
CDR3aa: CASSNEEGPMIRETQYF

j_gene: TRBJ2-4
v_gene: TRBV3-1
abundance: NA
d_gene: TRBD2
CDR3nt: TGTGCCAGCAGCCAATTGGGACTACAGAAGGCCATTCAGTACTTC
CDR3aa: CASSQLGLQKAIQYF

j_gene: TRBJ1-4
v_gene: TRBV5-1
abundance: few
d_gene: TRBD1
CDR3nt: TGCGCCAGCAGTCCGGGACAGTCCTATGAAAAACTGTTTTTT
CDR3aa: CASSPGQSYEKLFF

j_gene: TRBJ2-2
v_gene: TRBV7-6
abundance: NA
d_gene: NA
CDR3nt: TGTGCCAGCAGCCCCCCGACTCTTTACACCGGGGAGCTGTTTTTT
CDR3aa: CASSPPTLYTGELFF

j_gene: TRBJ1-5
v_gene: TRBV12-3/TRBV12-4
abundance: NA
d_gene: NA
CDR3nt: TGTGCCAGCAGGGGAGGGGGTCCTAATCAGCCCCAGCATTTT
CDR3aa: CASRGGGPNQPQHF

j_gene: TRBJ2-1
v_gene: TRBV14
abundance: NA
d_gene: TRBD2
CDR3nt: TGTGCCAGCAGCCGGACTAGCGGGATATGGGGTGAGCAGTTCTTC
CDR3aa: CASSRTSGIWGEQFF

j_gene: TRBJ2-3
v_gene: TRBV12-5
abundance: many
d_gene: TRBD1
CDR3nt: TGTGCTAGTGGACAGGGGGCAGATACGCAGTATTTT
CDR3aa: CASGQGADTQYF

j_gene: TRBJ2-1
v_gene: TRBV4-2
abundance: few
d_gene: TRBD2
CDR3nt: TGTGCCAGCAGCCAGGGACTAGTGGGGGCCCGCTCCTACAATGAGCAGTTCTTC
CDR3aa: CASSQGLVGARSYNEQFF

j_gene: TRBJ2-1
v_gene: TRBV11-1
abundance: few
d_gene: NA
CDR3nt: TGTGCCAGCAGCTTAGGGCTAACCGTTTCCCCGTTAGCGGACTCCTACAATGAGCAGTTCTTC
CDR3aa: CASSLGLTVSPLADSYNEQFF

j_gene: TRBJ1-1
v_gene: TRBV20-1
abundance: NA
d_gene: TRBD1
CDR3nt: TGCAGTGCCCATGACAGGGGGGGCACTGAAGCTTTCTTT
CDR3aa: CSAHDRGGTEAFF

j_gene: TRBJ2-1
v_gene: TRBV12-3/TRBV12-4
abundance: NA
d_gene: TRBD2
CDR3nt: TGTGCCAGCAGTTTTGCGGGGGGGCAGAGCAATGTGCAGTTCTTC
CDR3aa: CASSFAGGQSNVQFF

j_gene: TRBJ1-5
v_gene: TRBV20-1
abundance: once
d_gene: NA
CDR3nt: TGCAGTGCTAGAGTGGGGAATAGCAATCAGCCCCGGCATTTT
CDR3aa: CSARVGNSNQPRHF

j_gene: TRBJ2-3
v_gene: TRBV4-1
abundance: few
d_gene: TRBD2
CDR3nt: TGCGCCAGCAGCCAAGTACTAGCGGGGCTAGATACGCAGTATTTT
CDR3aa: CASSQVLAGLDTQYF

j_gene: TRBJ2-1
v_gene: TRBV5-6
abundance: few
d_gene: NA
CDR3nt: TGTGCCAGCAGCTTTCCCCGGGGACCCTACAATGAGCAGTTCTTC
CDR3aa: CASSFPRGPYNEQFF

j_gene: TRBJ1-1
v_gene: TRBV12-3/TRBV12-4
abundance: NA
d_gene: TRBD1
CDR3nt: TGTGCCAGCACCTGGGCAGGGGGGACTGAAGCTTTCTTT
CDR3aa: CASTWAGGTEAFF

j_gene: TRBJ1-5
v_gene: TRBV20-1
abundance: NA
d_gene: TRBD1
CDR3nt: TGCAGTGCTAGCGACAGGGGGGACCTTTATAGCAATCAGCCCCAGCATTTT
CDR3aa: CSASDRGDLYSNQPQHF

j_gene: TRBJ2-7
v_gene: TRBV24-1
abundance: NA
d_gene: NA
CDR3nt: TGTGCCACCAGTGATTGGGACCCAGGGACCCCCTACAATGAGCAGTACTTC
CDR3aa: CATSDWDPGTPYNEQYF

j_gene: TRBJ2-7
v_gene: TRBV2
abundance: NA
d_gene: NA
CDR3nt: TGTGCCAGCAGTAAAAGACTAGTGGTTTCCTACGAGCAGTACTTC
CDR3aa: CASSKRLVVSYEQYF

j_gene: TRBJ2-1
v_gene: TRBV20-1
abundance: NA
d_gene: NA
CDR3nt: TGCAGTGCTAGGGGCGGGATGAGCTCCTACAATGAGCAGTTCTTC
CDR3aa: CSARGGMSSYNEQFF

j_gene: TRBJ1-2
v_gene: TRBV3-1
abundance: many
d_gene: NA
CDR3nt: TGTGCCAGCAGCCAATGGGATGGCTACACCTTC
CDR3aa: CASSQWDGYTF

j_gene: TRBJ2-7
v_gene: TRBV10-3
abundance: many
d_gene: NA
CDR3nt: TGTGCCACCTCGGACAGTATGATCTACGAGCAGTACTTC
CDR3aa: CATSDSMIYEQYF

j_gene: TRBJ1-1
v_gene: TRBV19
abundance: few
d_gene: NA
CDR3nt: TGTGCCAGTAGGATCCTTATGAACACTGAAGCTTTCTTT
CDR3aa: CASRILMNTEAFF

j_gene: TRBJ1-1
v_gene: TRBV5-1
abundance: NA
d_gene: TRBD1
CDR3nt: TGCGCCAGCAGCTTGGCCAGGGGGGCGCTTGAAGCTTTCTTT
CDR3aa: CASSLARGALEAFF

j_gene: TRBJ2-6
v_gene: TRBV12-3/TRBV12-4
abundance: many
d_gene: NA
CDR3nt: TGTGCCAGCAGTCCGCTGGGCTCTGGGGCCAACGTCCTGACTTTC
CDR3aa: CASSPLGSGANVLTF

j_gene: TRBJ1-1
v_gene: TRBV6-5
abundance: NA
d_gene: NA
CDR3nt: TGTGCCAGCAGTTACTCGATAAGCGGACATCTGAACACTGAAGCTTTCTTT
CDR3aa: CASSYSISGHLNTEAFF

j_gene: TRBJ2-1
v_gene: TRBV6-2/TRBV6-3
abundance: once
d_gene: NA
CDR3nt: TGTGCCAGCAGTTACTCGCCTACTACAGGTGTCTATGAGCAGTTCTTC
CDR3aa: CASSYSPTTGVYEQFF

j_gene: TRBJ2-1
v_gene: TRBV7-2
abundance: NA
d_gene: TRBD2
CDR3nt: TGTGCCAGCAGGCTAGCGGGAGGGTTTTTTGAGCAGTTCTTC
CDR3aa: CASRLAGGFFEQFF

j_gene: TRBJ1-2
v_gene: TRBV12-3/TRBV12-4
abundance: NA
d_gene: NA
CDR3nt: TGTGCCAGCAGCACCGGGACACCGTATGGCTACACCTTC
CDR3aa: CASSTGTPYGYTF

j_gene: TRBJ2-3
v_gene: TRBV3-1
abundance: NA
d_gene: TRBD2
CDR3nt: TGTGCCGGCAGCCGAGCGGGAGTAGGCACAGATACGCAGTATTTT
CDR3aa: CAGSRAGVGTDTQYF

j_gene: TRBJ1-2
v_gene: TRBV25-1
abundance: NA
d_gene: NA
CDR3nt: TGTGCCAGCAGTGAATCTGGAGTTACCAAGGTCGGCTACACCTTC
CDR3aa: CASSESGVTKVGYTF

j_gene: TRBJ2-7
v_gene: TRBV5-1
abundance: many
d_gene: TRBD1
CDR3nt: TGTGCTAGCAGCTTGGACAGGGGAAACGAGCAGTACTTC
CDR3aa: CASSLDRGNEQYF

j_gene: TRBJ2-5
v_gene: TRBV2
abundance: few
d_gene: NA
CDR3nt: TGTGCCAGCAGTGAGGGCAGGGGGGAAGAGACCCAGTACTTC
CDR3aa: CASSEGRGEETQYF

j_gene: TRBJ1-2
v_gene: TRBV7-9
abundance: NA
d_gene: TRBD1
CDR3nt: TGTGCCAGCAGCATCCAAGGGGGCCCCTATGGCTACACCTTC
CDR3aa: CASSIQGGPYGYTF

j_gene: TRBJ1-5
v_gene: TRBV4-1
abundance: few
d_gene: TRBD1
CDR3nt: TGCGCCAGCAGCCAAGACCCGGGACAGTTAAAGGGTCAGCCCCAGCATTTT
CDR3aa: CASSQDPGQLKGQPQHF

j_gene: TRBJ2-4
v_gene: TRBV5-1
abundance: many
d_gene: TRBD2
CDR3nt: TGCGCCAGCAGCCACGGGACTAGCGGAGACAAAAACATTCAGTACTTC
CDR3aa: CASSHGTSGDKNIQYF

j_gene: TRBJ1-4
v_gene: TRBV20-1
abundance: NA
d_gene: TRBD1
CDR3nt: TGCAGTGCTTATCCGGGACAGCCTAATGAAAAACTGTTTTTT
CDR3aa: CSAYPGQPNEKLFF

j_gene: TRBJ2-3
v_gene: TRBV7-9
abundance: few
d_gene: NA
CDR3nt: TGTGCCAGCAGCCGGACTGTCCCTCCCACAGATACGCAGTATTTT
CDR3aa: CASSRTVPPTDTQYF

j_gene: TRBJ1-5
v_gene: TRBV19
abundance: once
d_gene: NA
CDR3nt: TGTGCCAGTAGTATCCCGGACAGTCATCAGCCCCAGCATTTT
CDR3aa: CASSIPDSHQPQHF

j_gene: TRBJ2-5
v_gene: TRBV4-1
abundance: NA
d_gene: NA
CDR3nt: TGCGCCAGCAGCCAAGAGTTAATGGGGTTCGGCGAAGAGACCCAGTACTTC
CDR3aa: CASSQELMGFGEETQYF

j_gene: TRBJ2-5
v_gene: TRBV12-3/TRBV12-4
abundance: few
d_gene: NA
CDR3nt: TGTGCCAGCAGTTTAATGGCAGTCCAAGAGACCCAGTACTTC
CDR3aa: CASSLMAVQETQYF

j_gene: TRBJ2-6
v_gene: TRBV7-2
abundance: NA
d_gene: NA
CDR3nt: TGTGCCAGCAGCTCGGGACCGGGAGGGGCCAACGTCCTGACTTTC
CDR3aa: CASSSGPGGANVLTF

j_gene: TRBJ2-7
v_gene: TRBV11-2
abundance: NA
d_gene: NA
CDR3nt: TGTGCCAGCAGCCCTCGATGGTGGAGTGTGGGGAAGGGCGAGCAGTACTTC
CDR3aa: CASSPRWWSVGKGEQYF

j_gene: TRBJ2-7
v_gene: TRBV11-2
abundance: few
d_gene: NA
CDR3nt: TGTGCCAGCAGCTTAGATCTGGCTCCAGCTTACGAGCAGTACTTC
CDR3aa: CASSLDLAPAYEQYF

j_gene: TRBJ1-2
v_gene: TRBV7-2
abundance: few
d_gene: NA
CDR3nt: TGTGCCAGCAGCTTAGAAAGGGCCCCACAGGGTATCTATGGCTACACCTTC
CDR3aa: CASSLERAPQGIYGYTF

j_gene: TRBJ2-5
v_gene: TRBV5-1
abundance: NA
d_gene: TRBD2
CDR3nt: TGCGCCAGCAGCTTGGAAGCGGGAGCATACAATGAGCAGTACTTC
CDR3aa: CASSLEAGAYNEQYF

j_gene: TRBJ1-5
v_gene: TRBV28
abundance: NA
d_gene: NA
CDR3nt: TGTGCCAGCCGGGCCCGCAATCAGCCCCAGCATTTT
CDR3aa: CASRARNQPQHF

j_gene: TRBJ1-4
v_gene: TRBV6-5
abundance: NA
d_gene: TRBD1
CDR3nt: TGTGCCAGCAGCCAAGGGACAGGGGCGGAAAAACTGTTTTTT
CDR3aa: CASSQGTGAEKLFF

j_gene: TRBJ2-2
v_gene: TRBV28
abundance: few
d_gene: TRBD1
CDR3nt: TGTGCCAGCAGTTTGCCGGACAGGGCGAACACCGGGGAGCTGTTTTTT
CDR3aa: CASSLPDRANTGELFF

j_gene: TRBJ2-6
v_gene: TRBV4-1
abundance: NA
d_gene: NA
CDR3nt: TGCGCCAGCAGCCAACCGGCCCTCTCTGGGGCCAACGTCCTGACTTTC
CDR3aa: CASSQPALSGANVLTF

j_gene: TRBJ2-4
v_gene: TRBV5-1
abundance: many
d_gene: NA
CDR3nt: TGCGCCAGCAGCTTGGAAAGCGTGGGAAACATTCAGTACTTC
CDR3aa: CASSLESVGNIQYF

j_gene: TRBJ2-1
v_gene: TRBV10-3
abundance: many
d_gene: TRBD2
CDR3nt: TGTGCCATCAGTGAGTCACTAGCGGCGAATGAGCAGTTCTTC
CDR3aa: CAISESLAANEQFF

j_gene: TRBJ2-5
v_gene: TRBV9
abundance: few
d_gene: TRBD1
CDR3nt: TGTGCCAGCAGCGTAAGCCCGGACAGGGACTCACGACAGCAGTACTTC
CDR3aa: CASSVSPDRDSRQQYF

j_gene: TRBJ1-4
v_gene: TRBV5-5
abundance: NA
d_gene: NA
CDR3nt: TGTGCCAGCAGCTTGTTTGGCTCCCTCGAGCCCAAACTGTTTTTT
CDR3aa: CASSLFGSLEPKLFF

j_gene: TRBJ1-2
v_gene: TRBV2
abundance: NA
d_gene: NA
CDR3nt: TGTGCCAGCAGATCGGAATCGAAGGGCTACACCTTC
CDR3aa: CASRSESKGYTF

j_gene: TRBJ2-5
v_gene: TRBV11-2
abundance: few
d_gene: NA
CDR3nt: TGTGCCAGCAGCTTCTCCAGGGCCCAAGAGACCCAGTACTTC
CDR3aa: CASSFSRAQETQYF

j_gene: TRBJ2-5
v_gene: TRBV7-2
abundance: NA
d_gene: NA
CDR3nt: TGTGCCAGCAGCTCGCGACCAACTAGGAGCGAGCGGTACTTC
CDR3aa: CASSSRPTRSERYF

j_gene: TRBJ2-7
v_gene: TRBV11-1
abundance: few
d_gene: NA
CDR3nt: TGTGCCAGCAGCCTTCAGGGAGAGGCCTACGAGCAGTACTTC
CDR3aa: CASSLQGEAYEQYF

j_gene: TRBJ1-2
v_gene: TRBV5-1
abundance: NA
d_gene: NA
CDR3nt: TGCGCCAGCAGTGTACAGCCTCCCGGAGACTACACCTTC
CDR3aa: CASSVQPPGDYTF

j_gene: TRBJ1-2
v_gene: TRBV11-2
abundance: few
d_gene: NA
CDR3nt: TGTGCCAGCAGCTTCGTACAGGGCCCTAACTATGGCTACACCTTC
CDR3aa: CASSFVQGPNYGYTF

j_gene: TRBJ1-5
v_gene: TRBV27
abundance: few
d_gene: NA
CDR3nt: TGTGCCAGCAGGAGGGATCAGCCCCAGCATTTT
CDR3aa: CASRRDQPQHF